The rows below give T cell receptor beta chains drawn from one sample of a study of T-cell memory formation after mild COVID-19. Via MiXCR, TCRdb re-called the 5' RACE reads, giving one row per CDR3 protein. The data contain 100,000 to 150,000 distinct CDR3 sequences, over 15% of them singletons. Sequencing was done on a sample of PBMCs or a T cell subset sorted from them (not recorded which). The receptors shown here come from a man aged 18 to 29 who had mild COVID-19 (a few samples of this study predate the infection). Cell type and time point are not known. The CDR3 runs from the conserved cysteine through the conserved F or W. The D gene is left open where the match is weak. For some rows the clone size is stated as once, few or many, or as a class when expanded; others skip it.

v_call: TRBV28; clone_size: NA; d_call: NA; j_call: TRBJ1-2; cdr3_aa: CASSPDGPYGYTF; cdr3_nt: TGTGCCAGCAGTCCGGACGGACCTTATGGCTACACCTTC
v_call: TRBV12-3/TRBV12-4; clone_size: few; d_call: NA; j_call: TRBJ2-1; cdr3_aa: CASSPLRGYNEQFF; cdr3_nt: TGTGCCAGCAGTCCCCTCCGGGGGTACAATGAGCAGTTCTTC
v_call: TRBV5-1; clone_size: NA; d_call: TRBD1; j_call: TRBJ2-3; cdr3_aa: CASSIQGSTDTQYF; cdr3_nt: TGCGCCAGCAGCATACAGGGGAGCACAGATACGCAGTATTTT
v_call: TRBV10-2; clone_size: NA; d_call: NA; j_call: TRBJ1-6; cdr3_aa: CASRTRASPLHF; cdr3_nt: TGCGCCAGCCGGACGCGGGCCTCACCCCTCCACTTT
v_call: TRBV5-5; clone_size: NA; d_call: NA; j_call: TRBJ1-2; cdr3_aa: CASSRARGYGYTF; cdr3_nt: TGTGCCAGCAGCCGAGCTAGGGGCTATGGCTACACCTTC
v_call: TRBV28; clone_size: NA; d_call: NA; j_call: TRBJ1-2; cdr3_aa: CASSLGQVYYYGYTF; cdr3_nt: TGTGCCAGCAGTTTAGGGCAGGTCTATTACTATGGCTACACCTTC
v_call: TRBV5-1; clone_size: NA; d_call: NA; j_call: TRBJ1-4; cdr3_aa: CASSPFLEAEKLFF; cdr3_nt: TGCGCCAGCAGCCCGTTTTTGGAGGCAGAAAAACTGTTTTTT
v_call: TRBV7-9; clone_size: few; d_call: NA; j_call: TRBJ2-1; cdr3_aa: CASSLVTVGVYNEQFF; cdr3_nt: TGTGCCAGCAGCTTAGTAACAGTAGGGGTCTACAATGAGCAGTTCTTC
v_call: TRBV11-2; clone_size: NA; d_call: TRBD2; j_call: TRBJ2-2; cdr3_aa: CASSLAGRGLNTGELFF; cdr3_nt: TGTGCCAGCAGCTTAGCAGGGCGGGGGTTGAACACCGGGGAGCTGTTTTTT
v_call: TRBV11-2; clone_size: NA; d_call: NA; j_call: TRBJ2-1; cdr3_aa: CASSQVIYQESEQFF; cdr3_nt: TGTGCCAGCAGCCAGGTCATTTACCAGGAAAGTGAGCAGTTCTTC
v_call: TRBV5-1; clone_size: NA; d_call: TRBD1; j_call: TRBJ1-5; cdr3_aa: CASSWDSNSNQPQHF; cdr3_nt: TGCGCCAGCAGCTGGGACAGTAATAGCAATCAGCCCCAGCATTTT
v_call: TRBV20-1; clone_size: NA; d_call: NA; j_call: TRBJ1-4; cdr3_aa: CSSSGTDNEKLFF; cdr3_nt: TGCAGTAGTTCCGGGACTGACAATGAAAAACTGTTTTTT
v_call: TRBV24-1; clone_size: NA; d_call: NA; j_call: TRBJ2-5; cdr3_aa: CATSDSRGPVGETQYF; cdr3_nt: TGTGCCACCAGTGACAGCCGCGGCCCCGTGGGAGAGACCCAGTACTTC
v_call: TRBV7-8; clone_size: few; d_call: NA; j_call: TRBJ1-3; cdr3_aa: CASSFTVATSGNTIYF; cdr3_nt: TGTGCCAGCAGCTTTACCGTAGCTACCTCTGGAAACACCATATATTTT